The next 28 T cell receptor beta chains were all read from a single sample in a study of T cell responses to AZD1222 COVID-19 vaccine. TCRdb's copy holds only in-frame clones and misses some; the assay was immunoSEQ multiplex PCR. Here the sample spans 100,000 or so clones, about 88% being singletons. The sequenced sample was peripheral blood, obtained on day 0 of AZD1222 vaccination. All receptors come from an adult in good health.

The CDR3 DNA sequence: TGTGCCACCAGTGACGACAGGGGGCTTAATGAGCAGTTCTTC. Its translation is CATSDDRGLNEQFF. The J gene is TRBJ2-1, the V gene TRBV24-1; 10 nucleotides match TRBD1. This CDR3 is built from 14 residues. Germline V gene lookup returns CDR1 KGHDR and CDR2 SFDVKD. Trimming at V came to 4 bases and at J to 7 bases, leaving 3 bases not matched to a gene.

V usage is TRBV19 and J usage is TRBJ2-1; TRBD2 might be the D (5 bases). With 6 bases removed from V and 8 bases from J, the gap between germline ends came to 14 bases. The CDR3 is 13 amino acids. Germline values: CDR1 LNHDA, CDR2 SQIVND (reference sequence). In DNA, the CDR3 is TGTGCCAGTAGGCGTGGGAGAAGCGATGAGCAGTTCTTC. Translation: CASRRGRSDEQFF.

The CDR3 loop is CASSPPSLGGRSGSPTDTQYF. The CDR3 coding sequence is TGTGCCAGCTCACCCCCCAGTCTGGGGGGCCGTAGCGGGAGCCCCACAGATACGCAGTATTTT. The chain couples TRBV18 to TRBJ2-3; 9 positions match TRBD2. Losses at the gene ends were 3 bases for V and 2 bases for J; bases not matched to a gene: 21. CDR3 length: 21 residues. Germline V gives CDR1 KGHSH, CDR2 LQKENI.

The chain joins TRBV24-1 to TRBJ2-1; 8 bases match TRBD2. There are 14 residues in the CDR3. Germline lookup yields CDR1 KGHDR and CDR2 SFDVKD. The ends lost 7 bases at V and 1 base at J; junction bases unmatched: 2. CDR3 sequence (DNA): TGTGCCACCAGCCCGGGAGGGTCCTACAATGAGCAGTTCTTC. This sequence encodes CATSPGGSYNEQFF.

The rearrangement joins TRBV19 to TRBJ2-1, with no clear D. CDR1 is LNHDA and CDR2 is SQIVND in the germline V gene (reference sequence). V was shortened by 3 bases and J by 10 bases, with 7 bases between the two germline ends. The CDR3 totals 11 residues. The CDR3 sequence is CASSMGDEQFF. The CDR3 nucleotides read TGTGCCAGTAGTATGGGTGACGAGCAGTTCTTC.

The gene calls are TRBV15 and TRBJ1-1, with 10 bases aligning to TRBD1. V lost 1 base, J lost 7 bases, and 3 bases stayed unmatched. The CDR3 is 14 residues long. The germline CDR1 and CDR2 sequences are LNHNV and YYDKDF (reference sequence). The CDR3: CATSRGQGAVEAFF. In DNA, the CDR3 is TGTGCCACCAGCAGAGGACAGGGGGCCGTTGAAGCTTTCTTT.

The V and J genes are TRBV5-1 and TRBJ2-5; D is ambiguous. The ends were cut back, 0 bases at V and 2 bases at J, with 14 bases in the middle. The CDR3 totals 16 residues. The germline V gene has CDR1 SGHRS and CDR2 YFSETQ. This CDR3 reads CASSLGDKLNQETQYF. CDR3 sequence (DNA): TGCGCCAGCAGCTTGGGGGATAAACTGAATCAAGAGACCCAGTACTTC.

The gene calls are TRBV6-2 or TRBV6-3 and TRBJ2-2; D gene unclear. This CDR3 spans 13 amino acids. V was clipped by 5 bases and J by 2 bases, with 6 bases between them. Per the germline V gene, CDR1 is MNHEY and CDR2 is SVGEGT. The CDR3 coding sequence is TGTGCCAGCAGTACCCCAAACACCGGGGAGCTGTTTTTT. It is translated as CASSTPNTGELFF.

V usage is TRBV19 and J usage is TRBJ1-5, with D uncertain. The V and J ends lost 5 bases and 3 bases respectively, with 11 bases between them. The length of the CDR3 is 14 residues. Per the germline V gene, CDR1 is LNHDA and CDR2 is SQIVND (reference sequence). The DNA for the CDR3 is TGTGCCAGTAGTCCCCGCGGGTCCAATCAGCCCCAGCATTTT. Protein sequence: CASSPRGSNQPQHF.

The chain employs TRBV5-1 and TRBJ2-3, with D possibly being TRBD1 or TRBD2 (5 bases each). CDR1 is SGHRS, CDR2 YFSETQ, per germline. V was cut by 7 bases and J by 0 bases, with 12 bases left in between. This CDR3 is built from 14 residues. The CDR3 loop is CASLPGASTDTQYF. The CDR3 nucleotides are TGCGCCAGCCTCCCCGGGGCTAGCACAGATACGCAGTATTTT.

This chain connects TRBV21-1 to TRBJ2-3. TRBV21-1 is recorded as a pseudogene. The CDR3 sequence is 12 residues long. CDR3 coding DNA: TGTGCCAGCAGCCCCGGTTGGCCAGGACGGTATTTT. Its translation: CASSPGWPGRYF.

V is TRBV2 and J is TRBJ2-2, with TRBD1 as a possible D gene (5 bases). V lost 5 bases and J 0 bases, leaving 13 bases between the germline ends. From germline, CDR1 is SNHLY and CDR2 FYNNEI. This CDR3 is 16 amino acids long. The CDR3 spells CASSSPQAPNTGELFF. CDR3 DNA: TGTGCCAGCAGTTCTCCACAGGCCCCGAACACCGGGGAGCTGTTTTTT.

The chain is built from TRBV19 and TRBJ2-5; no clear D gene. V was pared by 2 bases and J by 2 bases, with 6 bases between. Germline CDR1 LNHDA, CDR2 SQIVND (reference sequence). The CDR3 sequence is 13 residues long. CDR3 residues: CASSITGQETQYF. The DNA of the CDR3 is TGTGCCAGTAGTATAACGGGTCAAGAGACCCAGTACTTC.

The gene calls are TRBV11-3 and TRBJ2-1; 13 nucleotides agree with TRBD2. Looked up from germline, CDR1 is SGHNT and CDR2 is YENEEA. V dropped 1 base and J dropped 7; count of bases not matched to a gene: 4. The length of the CDR3 is 16 residues. The CDR3 nucleotides are TGTGCCAGCAGCTTAGGGGGACTAGCGGGGAGAAATGAGCAGTTCTTC. It codes for CASSLGGLAGRNEQFF.

The V gene is TRBV30, the J gene TRBJ1-1; TRBD1 aligns across 8 bases. The CDR3 spans 14 residues. Per the germline V gene, CDR1 is GTSNPN and CDR2 is SVGIG (reference sequence). Unmatched junction bases numbered 10, after V lost 5 bases and J lost 5 bases. CDR3 in amino acids: CAWAKQGGFTEAFF. Written as DNA, the CDR3 is TGTGCCTGGGCAAAACAGGGGGGTTTTACTGAAGCTTTCTTT.

The chain has TRBV5-1 and TRBJ1-2, with 7 bases fitting TRBD1. CDR1 is SGHRS, CDR2 YFSETQ, per germline. J gave up 7 bases and V 4 bases, and 10 bases lay outside the gene matches. The CDR3 loop spans 14 amino acids. CDR3 coding DNA: TGCGCCAGCAGCCACCGGGACAGAGTGAGTGGCTACACCTTC. It codes for CASSHRDRVSGYTF.

This clone was picked up one time. This sequence joins TRBV5-1 and TRBJ2-7, with D maybe TRBD2 (5 bases). This CDR3 has 15 residues. Germline CDR1 SGHRS, CDR2 YFSETQ. The V and J ends lost 3 bases and 2 bases respectively, with 15 bases between them. Written as DNA, the CDR3 is TGCGCCAGCAGCTGGACCGGGATAACAACCTACGAGCAGTACTTC. Translated: CASSWTGITTYEQYF.

The V call is TRBV6-1, the J call TRBJ2-1; TRBD1 or TRBD2 may be the D gene (5 bases each). The germline V and J ends were trimmed by 4 bases and 5 bases, with 21 bases remaining between them. Per germline, CDR1 MNHNS and CDR2 SASEGT. This CDR3 contains 17 residues. The CDR3: CASSAMRGGFGDNEQFF. DNA for the CDR3: TGTGCCAGCAGTGCCATGAGGGGCGGATTCGGGGACAATGAGCAGTTCTTC.

The chain is built from TRBV27 and TRBJ2-2; tentative D call: TRBD1 (6 bases). The CDR3 is made up of 15 amino acids. The V end lost 2 bases, the J end lost 0 bases, and 7 bases lay between the germline ends. CDR1 MNHEY and CDR2 SMNVEV come from the germline V gene (reference sequence). In nucleotides, the CDR3 is TGTGCCAGCAGTTTAGGGACATCGAACACCGGGGAGCTGTTTTTT. This gives the protein CASSLGTSNTGELFF.

This clone was picked up one time. The rearrangement uses TRBV7-9 and TRBJ1-5, with 8 bases aligning to TRBD1. CDR3 size: 14 residues. Germline CDR1 reads SEHNR; CDR2 reads FQNEAQ (reference sequence). V was pared by 5 bases and J by 5 bases, with 5 bases of the junction left unmatched. CDR3 in amino acids: CASSPGQGDQPQHF. Written as DNA, the CDR3 is TGTGCCAGCAGCCCAGGACAGGGCGATCAGCCCCAGCATTTT.

This chain joins TRBV28 and TRBJ2-7; 11 positions match TRBD2. The J segment lost 6 bases and the V segment lost 4 bases, leaving 11 bases of the junction unmatched. The CDR3 consists of 16 residues. Looked up from germline, CDR1 is MDHEN and CDR2 is SYDVKM. For the CDR3, the DNA is TGTGCCAGCAGTTCCCCCCTGGGTAGCGGGAGGGGCGAGCAGTACTTC. Its protein product is CASSSPLGSGRGEQYF. Drawing the rest from reference TRBV28 and TRBJ2-7, the complete variable domain is DVKVTQSSRYLVKRTGEKVFLECVQDMDHENMFWYRQDPGLGLRLIYFSYDVKMKEKGDIPEGYSVSREKKERFSLILESASTNQTSMYLCASSSPLGSGRGEQYFGPGTRLTVT.

The chain has TRBV5-1 and TRBJ2-1, with 9 bases fitting TRBD2. Germline V CDR1 and CDR2: SGHRS, YFSETQ. With V trimmed by 4 bases and J by 4 bases, 6 bases remained unmatched. CDR3 length equals 15 residues. The CDR3 loop reads CASSLSGRNYNEQFF. The CDR3 DNA sequence: TGCGCCAGCAGCCTGAGCGGGAGGAATTACAATGAGCAGTTCTTC. The whole variable domain, remainder taken from reference TRBV5-1 and TRBJ2-1, is KAGVTQTPRYLIKTRGQQVTLSCSPISGHRSVSWYQQTPGQGLQFLFEYFSETQRNKGNFPGRFSGRQFSNSRSEMNVSTLELGDSALYLCASSLSGRNYNEQFFGPGTRLTVL.

V gene TRBV28 combines with J gene TRBJ1-4, with D maybe TRBD1 (5 bases). The CDR3 totals 14 residues. Germline assignment: CDR1 MDHEN and CDR2 SYDVKM. V shed 7 bases and J shed 3 bases, with 12 bases lying between them. The CDR3 DNA reads as TGTGCCAGCAACTGGAGGGGTTCTAATGAAAAACTGTTTTTT. Translating gives CASNWRGSNEKLFF.

The rearrangement links TRBV7-2 to TRBJ2-7; TRBD2 aligns across 7 bases. The CDR3 has 16 residues. The V gene end was trimmed by 5 bases and the J gene end by 5 bases; junction bases not matched to a gene: 15. Germline V gene lookup returns CDR1 SGHTA and CDR2 FQGNSA. The chain's CDR3 is CASSRWGGGSPHEQYF. The CDR3 bases are TGTGCCAGCAGCCGTTGGGGGGGAGGAAGCCCCCACGAGCAGTACTTC.

The V and J genes are TRBV25-1 and TRBJ2-1; tentatively, D is TRBD1 (6 bases). The CDR3 consists of 15 residues. The germline CDR1 and CDR2 sequences are MGHDK and SYGVNS. V shed 4 bases and J shed 6 bases, with 16 bases lying between them. The CDR3 coding sequence is TGTGCCAGCAGTGGTGGCCCAGGGGCGGTCAATGAGCAGTTCTTC. This translates into CASSGGPGAVNEQFF.

This clone was picked up one time. The V call is TRBV18, the J call TRBJ1-1; no clear D. In germline, CDR1 is KGHSH, CDR2 LQKENI. The V gene lost 3 bases and the J gene lost 3 bases, with 11 bases spanning the gap. The CDR3 is made up of 14 amino acids. The CDR3 DNA reads TGTGCCAGCTCACCCGGACTGTCTCACACTGAAGCTTTCTTT. Protein sequence: CASSPGLSHTEAFF.

The chain recombines TRBV4-3 with TRBJ2-1; 9 bases agree with TRBD2. Trimming cost V 2 bases and J 5 bases; bases outside gene matches: 7. Germline CDR1 and CDR2: LGHNA and YSLEER. The CDR3 spans 16 residues. In nucleotides, the CDR3 is TGCGCCAGCAGCCAAATAGCGGGAGTTCTGGACAATGAGCAGTTCTTC. This gives the protein CASSQIAGVLDNEQFF.

The rearrangement uses TRBV7-8 and TRBJ2-7; D call uncertain. The germline V gene has CDR1 SGHVS and CDR2 FQNEAQ. Trimming took off 3 bases at V and 0 bases at J, with 9 bases between the two ends. The CDR3 is 14 amino acids. Here the CDR3 reads CASSFARPSYEQYF. CDR3 nucleotides: TGTGCCAGCAGCTTCGCCAGACCCTCCTACGAGCAGTACTTC.